This TCR beta chain was sequenced in a study of blood T cell repertoires in COVID-19 (TCRdb year 2020). About the full investigation: The collaborator samples originated in the United States, Italy and Spain and spanned the acute and convalescent phases of COVID-19. The material from the prospective study consisted of cDNA or gDNA derived from T cells, B-cell-depleted T cells, or PBMCs. The dataset comprised deeply sampled blood TCRbeta repertoires from subjects exposed to, actively infected with, or recovered from COVID-19. The repertoires were released in a freely available public database intended as a resource for research on the immune response to SARS-CoV-2. Samples were obtained from the ongoing ImmuneRACE study (first 160 participants) and from 1,200 or so subjects provided by 6 global collaborators. The sample metadata nearly always contained a de-identified subject ID, COVID-19 status, age in years and sex. Where HLA class I and class II types were available, the types were taken from metadata supplied by the sample provider, not from assay-based typing. General conclusions and limits of the study: Clinical and demographic metadata were provided uncurated, with the amount varying by source and participant.

TCRbeta CDR3 regions were amplified from genomic DNA using the immunoSEQ Assay, a bias-controlled multiplex PCR. The source study handled its data this way. The number of nucleated cells in each sample was estimated by amplification of reference gene primers within the assay. To quantify the absolute abundance of each unique TCRbeta CDR3 rearrangement, sequence reads were collapsed and filtered. For each sample, productive Simpson clonality was calculated as the square root of Simpson's diversity index across productive rearrangements. This immuneACCESS table, as held by TCRdb, lists in-frame sequences with V and J called but not all clones. Of the missing ones, under half trace to an unresolved V gene in checked studies; the others have no known cause. V, J and clone size are those of that table, while D and trimming were read from the DNA. In this sample the table shows a few hundred thousand clones, 75% to 90% of which occur a single time. The ten most abundant clones make up 10% to 13% of the sample.

In the case of this clone: Its specific antigen is unknown. One base away there is no much larger clone; base qualities are not given.

In Seattle, one collaborating source enrolled patients while the infection was active and tracked those patients longitudinally over the course of disease. Whole blood was collected in K2EDTA tubes by collaborating institutions according to the institutions' own protocols. Collaborator samples were shipped for TCRbeta analysis as frozen whole blood, isolated PBMCs, or DNA extracted from either sample type. From its cysteine to its phenylalanine, the CDR3 spans 15 amino acids. Just the 45-base CDR3 DNA is kept, in frame starting at base 1. CDR1 and CDR2, per the germline V gene, are MDHEN and SYDVKM. Trimming removed 4 bases from V and 1 base from J; the gene matches leave 3 bases unexplained.

This sequence uses TRBV28 and TRBJ2-7, and TRBD1 matches 11 of the central bases. The material sequenced was peripheral blood. The receptor's source is a woman between 65 and 79 years old with COVID-19, enrolled during active disease. The sequenced DNA is TGTGCCAGCAGTTCGGGACAGGGGGTTTCCTACGAGCAGTACTTC. Translated, this is CASSSGQGVSYEQYF. With the portions outside the CDR3 filled from the reference TRBV28 and TRBJ2-7 genes, the complete variable region becomes DVKVTQSSRYLVKRTGEKVFLECVQDMDHENMFWYRQDPGLGLRLIYFSYDVKMKEKGDIPEGYSVSREKKERFSLILESASTNQTSMYLCASSSGQGVSYEQYFGPGTRLTVT.